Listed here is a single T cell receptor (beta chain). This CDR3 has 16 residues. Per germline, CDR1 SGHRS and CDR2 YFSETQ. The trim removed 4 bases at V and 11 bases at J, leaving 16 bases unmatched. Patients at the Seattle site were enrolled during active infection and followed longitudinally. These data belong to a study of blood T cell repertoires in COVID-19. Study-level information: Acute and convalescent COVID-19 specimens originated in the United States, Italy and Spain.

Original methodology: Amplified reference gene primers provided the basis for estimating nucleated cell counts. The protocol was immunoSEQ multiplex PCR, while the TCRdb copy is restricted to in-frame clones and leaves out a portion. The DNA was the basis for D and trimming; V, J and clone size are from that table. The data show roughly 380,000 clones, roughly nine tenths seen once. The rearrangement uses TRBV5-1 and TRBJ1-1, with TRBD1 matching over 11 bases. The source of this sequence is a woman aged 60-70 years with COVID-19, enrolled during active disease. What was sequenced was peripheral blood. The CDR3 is CASSEVRTGGAVSAFF. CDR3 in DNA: TGCGCCAGCAGCGAAGTACGGACAGGGGGCGCGGTGTCGGCTTTCTTT.